This T cell receptor beta chain was sequenced during a study of T cells after yellow fever vaccination (dated by TCRdb to the late 2010s). Background for the entire study: The SMART-Seq v4 Ultra Low Input RNA kit was used to prepare libraries from fractions with low cell numbers. The cohort comprised two healthy male donors, one aged 18 to 30 and one aged 30 to 40 years. To follow T-cell clones before and after both primary and booster YFV17D yellow fever vaccination, bulk TCR alpha and beta repertoires underwent longitudinal sequencing. Blood was collected at multiple timepoints before and after primary and secondary immunization, and bulk PBMC replicates and cell subsets were isolated. Study-wide findings and limitations: Compared with the primary T-cell response, the secondary T-cell response was faster but weaker, reaching its peak on day 5 rather than on day 15. After the booster, most of the clones that had expanded following primary vaccination were detected again (96% of CD4 and around 90% of CD8), which suggests that memory was broadly maintained. Computational filtering was required because FACS-sorted repertoires could contain abundant contaminating clonotypes from the bulk population. A small fraction of clonotypes showed up in both the CD4 and CD8 compartments, probably as a result of convergent recombination. Because only a couple of donors were included in the study, the extent to which the findings can be generalized is limited.

This clonotype was counted at least ten times. Which antigen it targets is not known. No much larger clone exists at a distance of one base, and base qualities are not known. According to the study, the label for this sample's treatment or condition signals: live attenuated yellow fever vaccine strain. At each blood-draw timepoint, two biological replicates of bulk PBMCs were collected. A standard Ficoll-Paque protocol was used to isolate PBMCs from peripheral blood. TriZol was used to extract RNA from bulk PBMCs, CD4 and CD8 fractions, and dextramer-positive and dextramer-negative fractions. TCR cDNA was synthesized by 5'RACE template switching, which introduced a universal primer site and unique molecular identifiers. Priming for cDNA synthesis came from both the TCR alpha and TCR beta constant segments. Library amplification involved two PCR steps, and the second step added sample barcodes and sequencing adapters. Libraries were sequenced on Illumina HiSeq 2500 (2x100 bp) or NovaSeq (2x150 bp). Under the source paper's analysis protocol: Demultiplexing of reads and collapsing into UMI consensus sequences were performed with MIGEC, and V(D)J alignment was carried out with MiXCR. Clonotypes responding to the vaccine were identified with edgeR on replicate PBMC samples, with the criteria of FDR below 0.01 and a log2 fold change above 5 up to day 15. CD4 or CD8 identity was assigned to each bulk clonotype according to whether the clonotype was present at higher abundance in the sequenced CD4 repertoire or the sequenced CD8 repertoire. TCRdb trimmed the raw reads at Q25, called clones with MiXCR and kept productive beta chains. Rows matching on CDR3 protein sequence are summarized as one entry with the most common DNA and genes. TCRdb, not the original authors, processed these V and J calls. In this sample the table shows a few hundred thousand distinct CDR3 sequences, 8% to 9.5% of which occur a single time. The ten largest make up about 16% of the sample.

The CDR3 has 14 amino acids, counting the end cysteine and phenylalanine. The only DNA kept is the CDR3, 42 bases in frame from the first base. CDR1 is given as KGHSH and CDR2 as LQKENI, both from the germline V gene. Germline trimming amounts to 1 base on V and 4 bases on J, with 0 as the count of junction bases outside the gene matches. The sequenced sample was PBMCs, obtained more than 40 days after the first yellow fever vaccination. The sequence derives from a man aged 18 to 29 who received the YFV17D yellow fever vaccine. This chain is built from TRBV18 and TRBJ1-2, with 10 bases matching TRBD1. At the DNA level, the sequence is TGTGCCAGCTCACCACGGACAGGGGGCTATGGCTACACCTTC. This gives the protein CASSPRTGGYGYTF.